Listed below are T cell receptor beta chains from one sample, sequenced in a study of blood T cells in healthy people across ages. TCRdb called the 5' RACE reads again in MiXCR, with one record for every CDR3 protein. Among about 760,000 distinct CDR3 sequences listed, approximately 53% were seen once. The sequenced sample consisted of blood. These receptors originate from a man aged 40-49 years in good health. The CDR3 runs from the conserved cysteine through the conserved F or W. The D gene is left open where the match is weak. Not all rows give a size; the values are once, few, many and, for expanded clones, a class.

>-|TRBJ1-2|TRBV5-1|-
TGCGCCAGCAGCTTGGTTTCAGGGAACTATGGCTACACCTTC
CASSLVSGNYGYTF
>-|TRBJ2-1|TRBV7-3|-
TGTGCCAGCAGCTTAGCCCCACTAATCAATGAGCAGTTCTTC
CASSLAPLINEQFF
>-|TRBJ2-3|TRBV20-1|-
TGCAGTGCTAGAGATTACTTGATCACAGATACGCAGTATTTT
CSARDYLITDTQYF
>-|TRBJ1-2|TRBV2|-
TGTGCCAGCAGGACCCGGACTTTGGGCTACACCTTC
CASRTRTLGYTF
>TRBD2|TRBJ2-3|TRBV29-1|few
TGCAGCGTGGGGACTAGAAACACAGATACGCAGTATTTT
CSVGTRNTDTQYF
>-|TRBJ2-3|TRBV27|-
TGTGCCAGCGGACTCGAGCGGGCCACAGATACGCTGTATTTT
CASGLERATDTLYF
>-|TRBJ2-5|TRBV10-3|few
TGTGCCATCAGTGAAAGGGAGAAAGAGACCCAGTACTTC
CAISEREKETQYF
>-|TRBJ2-3|TRBV7-2|-
TGTGCCAGCAGCTCTGGCGTTGGGCCAGGGCTCACAGATACGCAGTATTTT
CASSSGVGPGLTDTQYF
>-|TRBJ2-5|TRBV7-3|-
TGTGCCACATCGCGGTCCGGGGAGGAGACCCAGTACTTC
CATSRSGEETQYF
>-|TRBJ1-1|TRBV15|-
TGTGCCACCAGCAGAGCAGGGTCCTGGCTTACTGAAGCTTTCTTT
CATSRAGSWLTEAFF
>TRBD1|TRBJ2-1|TRBV30|once
TGTGCCGTGGGACAGGGCATCGGCCAAGAGACCCAGTTCTTC
CAVGQGIGQETQFF
>-|TRBJ2-4|TRBV3-1|-
TGTGCCAGCAGCCAAGCGGACACCGGTTTCAAAAACATTCAGTACTTC
CASSQADTGFKNIQYF
>-|TRBJ1-2|TRBV10-2|-
TGCGCCAGCAGTGATAGGGCTGAGAACTATGGCTACACCTTC
CASSDRAENYGYTF
>TRBD2|TRBJ2-1|TRBV6-2/TRBV6-3|-
TGTGCCAGCAGTTCCAGGGAGGGCCGGAGTGAGCAGTTCTTC
CASSSREGRSEQFF
>TRBD2|TRBJ2-5|TRBV6-5|-
TGTGCCAGCAGTTACTTCCGGACTAGCGGGAGGAACGAAGAGACCCAGTACTTC
CASSYFRTSGRNEETQYF
>-|TRBJ1-1|TRBV5-5|-
TGCGCCAGCAGCGTCAACCCCTATGGGACTGAAGCTTTCTTT
CASSVNPYGTEAFF
>TRBD1|TRBJ2-7|TRBV29-1|few
TGCAGCGTTGAATTGGGACAGGGACGGCGGTACGAGCAGTACTTC
CSVELGQGRRYEQYF
>-|TRBJ2-3|TRBV24-1|-
TGTGCCACCAGTGGGTCCCCGACAGGAGTTAGCACAGATACGCAGTATTTT
CATSGSPTGVSTDTQYF
>TRBD1|TRBJ1-2|TRBV20-1|-
TGCAGTGCTGTCTCCCGGGACAGGGGCTATGGCTACACCTTC
CSAVSRDRGYGYTF
>TRBD2|TRBJ2-3|TRBV4-1|-
TGCGCCAGCAGCCAAGACTCGCCACTAGCGGGCGGCACAGATACGCAGTATTTT
CASSQDSPLAGGTDTQYF
>-|TRBJ1-4|TRBV4-1|many
TGCGCCAGCAGCCAAGGGGAGGGGCCGACTAATGAAAAACTGTTTTTT
CASSQGEGPTNEKLFF
>TRBD1|TRBJ1-6|TRBV4-2|-
TGTGCCAGCAGCCGAGAGGGACAGGGGAATTCACCCCTCCACTTT
CASSREGQGNSPLHF
>-|TRBJ1-4|TRBV5-1|-
TGCGCCAGCAGCTGGGGGGCAGCAACTAATGAAAAACTGTTTTTT
CASSWGAATNEKLFF
>-|TRBJ2-7|TRBV20-1|-
TGCAGTGCGGAAGCTACGCATTACGAGCAGTACTTC
CSAEATHYEQYF
>-|TRBJ2-7|TRBV28|-
TGTGCCAGCAGTGAGGACGGGTCCTCCTACGAGCAGTACTTC
CASSEDGSSYEQYF
>-|TRBJ2-7|TRBV6-1|-
TGTGCCAGCAGAGGGACTGGGGCGGGGGAGCAGTACTTC
CASRGTGAGEQYF
>TRBD1|TRBJ2-3|TRBV10-3|-
TGTGCCATCAGATCGGACAGGGAAACAGATACGCAGTATTTT
CAIRSDRETDTQYF
>-|TRBJ2-7|TRBV7-9|few
TGTGCCAGCAACAGGGATGGCTCCTACGAGCAGTACTTC
CASNRDGSYEQYF
>-|TRBJ2-5|TRBV28|-
TGTGCCAGCAACGGGGCGCCTGTCCAAGAGACCCAGTACTTC
CASNGAPVQETQYF
>TRBD2|TRBJ2-1|TRBV6-2/TRBV6-3|few
TGTGCCAGCAGCTTAATCCCGGGACTATACCCGGATGAGCAGTTCTTC
CASSLIPGLYPDEQFF
>-|TRBJ2-5|TRBV15|-
TGTGCCACCAGCAGAGATCCCCCAGGGGGGGTGGAGACCCAGTACTTC
CATSRDPPGGVETQYF
>-|TRBJ2-7|TRBV15|-
TGTGCCACCAGCAGAGATGTTGCGGTCCCAAACGAGCAGTACTTC
CATSRDVAVPNEQYF
>-|TRBJ2-3|TRBV5-6|-
TGTGCCAGCAGCGTAAGGCGGCTAGCACAAGATACGCAGTATTTT
CASSVRRLAQDTQYF
>-|TRBJ2-5|TRBV14|once
TGTGCCAGCAGCCAAGCGTGGGGGACCCAGTACTTC
CASSQAWGTQYF
>-|TRBJ2-4|TRBV12-3/TRBV12-4|few
TGTGCCAGCGGATTTACCCGACAGGGAGGCCCGATTGCCAAAAACATTCAGTACTTC
CASGFTRQGGPIAKNIQYF
>-|TRBJ1-1|TRBV20-1|-
TGCAGTGCTAGAGATCGGACAGACTATGAAGCTTTCTTT
CSARDRTDYEAFF